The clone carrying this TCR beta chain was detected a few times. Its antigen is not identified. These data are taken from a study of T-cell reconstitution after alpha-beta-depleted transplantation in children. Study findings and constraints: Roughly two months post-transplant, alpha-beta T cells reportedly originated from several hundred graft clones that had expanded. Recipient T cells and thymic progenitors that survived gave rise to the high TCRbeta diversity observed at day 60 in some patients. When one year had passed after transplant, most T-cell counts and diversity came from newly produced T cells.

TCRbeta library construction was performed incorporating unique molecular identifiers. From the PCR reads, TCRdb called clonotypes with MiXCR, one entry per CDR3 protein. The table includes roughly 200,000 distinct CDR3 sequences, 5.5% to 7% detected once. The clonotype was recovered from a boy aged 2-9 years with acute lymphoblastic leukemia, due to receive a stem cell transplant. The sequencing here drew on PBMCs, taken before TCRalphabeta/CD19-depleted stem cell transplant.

The CDR3 here is CASSLPGQLFGYTF. For the CDR3, the DNA is TGTGCCAGCAGCCTGCCCGGACAGCTCTTCGGCTACACCTTC. The rearrangement uses TRBV28 and TRBJ1-2; a possible D gene is TRBD1 (6 bases). Trimming took 6 bases from V and 8 from J, leaving 19 bases between them. Germline V gene sequence: CDR1 MDHEN, CDR2 SYDVKM. The CDR3 length is 14 residues.